This T cell receptor beta chain was recovered during a study of T cells in Graves' hyperthyroidism and ophthalmopathy. This clonotype has ten or more counts. Its antigen remains unidentified. Study-wide findings and caveats: Ophthalmopathy, which appeared later, was predicted by the model a median about 6 months before onset.

Germline CDR1 is KGHDR and CDR2 is SFDVKD. V was pared by 4 bases and J by 5 bases, with 19 bases between. The CDR3 totals 16 residues. TCR beta CDR3 regions were amplified from RNA. The HTBI primer set was used in a first-round RT-PCR of the TCR CDR3. TCRdb reanalysed the multiplex PCR reads using MiXCR and keeps one entry per CDR3 protein. The profile shows 500,000 to 800,000 distinct CDR3 sequences, roughly 46% of them singletons. Researchers barred patients who had uncontrolled infection, other autoimmune disease, pregnancy or lactation. Sample: peripheral blood or thyroid tissue (not recorded which). V gene TRBV24-1 combines with J gene TRBJ1-1, with D perhaps TRBD1 (5 bases). The receptor was derived from an adult man with Graves' disease, either hyperthyroidism or ophthalmopathy (not recorded which). CDR3 residues: CATSDSTSGKGTEAFF. CDR3 in DNA: TGTGCCACCAGTGACTCTACCTCAGGGAAGGGGACTGAAGCTTTCTTT.